A single T cell receptor (beta chain) is shown here with its context. Antigen specificity is unknown. Different DNA sequences within this sample yield the same CDR3. Treatment reported: approximately 18 received Ad26.COV2.S at low or high dose, single or two shots; 5 received placebo; per-sample allocation not given. Sampling was performed 63 days after the first vaccine or placebo injection. The data are from a study of Ad26.COV2.S vaccination and SARS-CoV-2 variants. Overall study findings and caveats: Total T cell responses, in the TCR breadth and depth analyses, may have been underestimated. Placebo recipients had lower spike-specific TCR breadth than vaccine recipients. Recipients of vaccine and of placebo showed similar breadth of their non-spike TCR repertoires.

V gave up 5 bases and J gave up 1 base, with 4 bases separating them. This CDR3 is 12 amino acids long. Germline V gene data show CDR1 as SGDLS and CDR2 as YYNGEE. Sequencing used immunoSEQ multiplex PCR; TCRdb keeps in-frame clones, though not all of them. The sample yields under 600,000 clones, 89% seen once. The material sequenced was peripheral blood, taken in a trial of Ad26.COV2.S vaccine versus placebo. This clonotype was obtained from a person aged 18-65 years who received the Ad26.COV2.S COVID-19 vaccine or a placebo. The chain links TRBV9 to TRBJ1-3, with no clear D. CDR3 amino acids: CASRGSGNTIYF. The CDR3 DNA sequence: TGTGCCAGCAGGGGTTCTGGAAACACCATATATTTT. The full variable domain, its missing parts supplied by reference TRBV9 and TRBJ1-3, is DSGVTQTPKHLITATGQRVTLRCSPRSGDLSVYWYQQSLDQGLQFLIQYYNGEERAKGNILERFSAQQFPDLHSELNLSSLELGDSALYFCASRGSGNTIYFGEGSWLTVV.